This T cell receptor (beta chain) came from a study of T-cell reconstitution after alpha-beta-depleted transplantation in children. As it was prepared, the TCRbeta library received unique molecular identifiers. TCRdb called the PCR reads again in MiXCR, with one record for every CDR3 protein. This table has 350,000 to 450,000 distinct CDR3 sequences, 20% appearing once. CDR3 length: 14 amino acids. The V end lost 6 bases, the J end lost 5 bases, and 16 bases lay between the germline ends. This clonotype has more than one count but fewer than ten. This sample comprised PBMCs from the stem cell graft donor, obtained from the stem cell graft. The chain joins TRBV12-3 or TRBV12-4 to TRBJ1-1; no firm D call. This sequence was found in a human donor who donated a stem cell graft to a child with acute myeloid leukemia. CDR3 in amino acids: CASRIGSIYTEAFF. CDR3 nucleotide sequence: TGTGCCAGCAGGATAGGGTCAATTTATACTGAAGCTTTCTTT.